The present TCR beta chain was sequenced within a study of post-analysis software for immune sequencing data. The wider study: Secondary progressive, relapsing-remitting and progressive-relapsing multiple sclerosis were among the included disease courses.

This CDR3 contains 15 residues. Germline lookup yields CDR1 KGHDR and CDR2 SFDVKD. Trimming took off 5 bases at V and 0 bases at J, with 9 bases between the two ends. Study findings and constraints: TRBV5-6, TRBV5-1 and TRBV20-1 were among roughly five TRBV segments more frequent in patients than controls. Strong co-clustering by F measure was evident for samples that had been prepared in the same batch. Controls significantly exceeded multiple sclerosis patients in normalized Chao1 diversity.

Worth noting for this clonotype: What it recognizes is unknown.

Unique molecular identifiers tagged the TCR beta cDNA libraries. T cells, about 0.95 to 11 million of them, yielded roughly 470,000 cDNA molecules. One entry per CDR3 protein results from TCRdb running MiXCR on the PCR reads. The data show approximately 460,000 distinct CDR3 sequences, around 40% seen once. The chain combines TRBV24-1 with TRBJ2-2, with D tentatively TRBD1 (5 bases). This receptor was obtained from a girl aged 5-17 years with multiple sclerosis. What was sequenced was blood. CDR3 nucleotides: TGTGCCACCAGTGGCGCCAGGGCGAACACCGGGGAGCTGTTTTTT. Translating gives CATSGARANTGELFF.